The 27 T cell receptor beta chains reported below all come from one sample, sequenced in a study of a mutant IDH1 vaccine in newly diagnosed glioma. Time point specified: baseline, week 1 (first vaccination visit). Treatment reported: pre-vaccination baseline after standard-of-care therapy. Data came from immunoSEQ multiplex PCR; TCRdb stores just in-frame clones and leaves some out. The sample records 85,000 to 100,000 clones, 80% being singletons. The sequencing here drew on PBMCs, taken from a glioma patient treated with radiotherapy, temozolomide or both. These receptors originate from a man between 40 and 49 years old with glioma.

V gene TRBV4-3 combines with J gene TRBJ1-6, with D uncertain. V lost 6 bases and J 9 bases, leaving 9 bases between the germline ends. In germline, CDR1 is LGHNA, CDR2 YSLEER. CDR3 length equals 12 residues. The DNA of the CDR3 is TGCGCCAGCAGGCGGGCTAGTTCACCCCTCCACTTT. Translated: CASRRASSPLHF.

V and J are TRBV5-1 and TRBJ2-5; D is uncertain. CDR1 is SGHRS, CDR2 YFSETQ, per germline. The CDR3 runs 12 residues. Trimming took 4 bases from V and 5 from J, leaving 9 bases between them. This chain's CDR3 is CASSRQSETQYF. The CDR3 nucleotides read TGCGCCAGCAGCCGCCAATCGGAGACCCAGTACTTC.

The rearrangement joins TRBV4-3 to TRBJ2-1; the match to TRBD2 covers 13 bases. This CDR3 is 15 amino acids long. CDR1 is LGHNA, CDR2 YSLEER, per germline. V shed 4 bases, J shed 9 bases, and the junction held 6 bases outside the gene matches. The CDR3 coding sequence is TGCGCCAGCAGCCTACTAGCGGGGGGGCCGGTTGAGCAGTTCTTC. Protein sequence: CASSLLAGGPVEQFF.

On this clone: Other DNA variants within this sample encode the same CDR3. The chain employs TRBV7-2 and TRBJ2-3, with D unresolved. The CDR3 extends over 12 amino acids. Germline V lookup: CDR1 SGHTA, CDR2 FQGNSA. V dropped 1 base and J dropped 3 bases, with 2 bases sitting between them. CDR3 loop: CASSLGTDTQYF. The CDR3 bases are TGTGCCAGCAGCTTAGGGACAGATACGCAGTATTTT.

The CDR3 reads CASSPRTGYDGYTF. In DNA form, the CDR3 reads TGTGCCAGCAGTCCAAGGACAGGGTATGATGGCTACACCTTC. The J gene is TRBJ1-2, the V gene TRBV7-8; TRBD1 aligns across 8 bases. CDR3 length: 14 amino acids. Germline assignment: CDR1 SGHVS and CDR2 FQNEAQ. Losses at the gene ends were 6 bases for V and 6 bases for J; bases not matched to a gene: 9.

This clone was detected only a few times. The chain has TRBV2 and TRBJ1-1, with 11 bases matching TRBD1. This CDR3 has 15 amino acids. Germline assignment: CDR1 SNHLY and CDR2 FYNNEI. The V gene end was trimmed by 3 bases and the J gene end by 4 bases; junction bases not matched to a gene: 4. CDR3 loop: CASSDPGQGGTEAFF. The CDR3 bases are TGTGCCAGCAGTGATCCGGGACAGGGGGGCACTGAAGCTTTCTTT. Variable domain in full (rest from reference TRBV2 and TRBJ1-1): EPEVTQTPSHQVTQMGQEVILRCVPISNHLYFYWYRQILGQKVEFLVSFYNNEISEKSEIFDDQFSVERPDGSNFTLKIRSTKLEDSAMYFCASSDPGQGGTEAFFGQGTRLTVV.

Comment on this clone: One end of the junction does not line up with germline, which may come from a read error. The CDR3 DNA sequence: TGCGCCAGCAGCTTGGGGGCCGCCGGACCGGGCTACGAGCAGTGCTTC. It translates to CASSLGAAGPGYEQCF. This chain uses TRBV5-1 with TRBJ2-7, with unresolved D. The germline gives CDR1 SGHRS, CDR2 YFSETQ. This CDR3 region has 16 residues.

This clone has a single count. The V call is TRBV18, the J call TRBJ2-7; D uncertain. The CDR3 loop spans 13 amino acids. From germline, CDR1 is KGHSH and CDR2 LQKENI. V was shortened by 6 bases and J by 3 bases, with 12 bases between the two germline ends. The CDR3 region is CASSSSQDYEQYF. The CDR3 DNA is TGTGCCAGCTCGTCGTCCCAAGACTACGAGCAGTACTTC.

CDR3 sequence: CASSLATYTGELFF. The CDR3 DNA reads as TGTGCCAGCAGCTTAGCAACTTACACCGGGGAGCTGTTTTTT. V and J are TRBV7-2 and TRBJ2-2; D remains unclear. Germline CDR1 SGHTA, CDR2 FQGNSA. The CDR3 sequence is 14 residues long. The ends were cut back, 0 bases at V and 3 bases at J, with 5 bases in the middle.

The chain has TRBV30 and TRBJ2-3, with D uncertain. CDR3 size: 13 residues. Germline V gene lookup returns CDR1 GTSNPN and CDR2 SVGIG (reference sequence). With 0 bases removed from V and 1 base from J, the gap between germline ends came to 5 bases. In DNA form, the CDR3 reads TGTGCCTGGAGTGTATCTGGCACAGATACGCAGTATTTT. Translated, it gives CAWSVSGTDTQYF.

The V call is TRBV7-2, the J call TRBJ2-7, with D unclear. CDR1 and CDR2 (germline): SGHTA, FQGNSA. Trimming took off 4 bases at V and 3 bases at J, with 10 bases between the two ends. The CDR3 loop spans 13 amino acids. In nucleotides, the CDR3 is TGTGCCAGCAGCTCACCGGACCGCTACGAGCAGTACTTC. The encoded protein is CASSSPDRYEQYF.

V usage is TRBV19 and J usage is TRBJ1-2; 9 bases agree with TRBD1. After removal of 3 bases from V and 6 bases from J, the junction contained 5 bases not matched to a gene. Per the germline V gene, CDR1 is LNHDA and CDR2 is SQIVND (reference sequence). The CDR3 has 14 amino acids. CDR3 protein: CASSMGQGVNGYTF. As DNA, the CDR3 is TGTGCCAGTAGTATGGGACAGGGTGTAAATGGCTACACCTTC.

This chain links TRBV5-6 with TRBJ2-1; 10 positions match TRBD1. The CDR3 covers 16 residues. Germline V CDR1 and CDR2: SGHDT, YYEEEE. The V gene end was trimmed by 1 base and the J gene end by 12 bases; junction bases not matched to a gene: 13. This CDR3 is CASSLKGQGRYGPQFF. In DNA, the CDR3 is TGTGCCAGCAGCTTGAAGGGACAGGGGCGCTACGGACCGCAGTTCTTC.

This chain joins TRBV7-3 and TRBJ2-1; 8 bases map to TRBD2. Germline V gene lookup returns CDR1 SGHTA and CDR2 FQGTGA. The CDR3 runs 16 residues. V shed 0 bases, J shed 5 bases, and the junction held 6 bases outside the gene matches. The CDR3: CASSLTSSGGNNEQFF. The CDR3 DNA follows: TGTGCCAGCAGCTTAACGTCATCGGGAGGGAACAATGAGCAGTTCTTC.

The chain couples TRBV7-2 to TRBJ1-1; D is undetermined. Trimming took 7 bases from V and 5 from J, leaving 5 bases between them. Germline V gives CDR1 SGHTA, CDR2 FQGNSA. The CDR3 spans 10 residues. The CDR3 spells CASIRTEAFF. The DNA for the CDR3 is TGTGCCAGCATCAGAACTGAAGCTTTCTTT. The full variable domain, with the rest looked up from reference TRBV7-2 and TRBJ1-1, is GAGVSQSPSNKVTEKGKDVELRCDPISGHTALYWYRQSLGQGLEFLIYFQGNSAPDKSGLPSDRFSAERTGGSVSTLTIQRTQQEDSAVYLCASIRTEAFFGQGTRLTVV.

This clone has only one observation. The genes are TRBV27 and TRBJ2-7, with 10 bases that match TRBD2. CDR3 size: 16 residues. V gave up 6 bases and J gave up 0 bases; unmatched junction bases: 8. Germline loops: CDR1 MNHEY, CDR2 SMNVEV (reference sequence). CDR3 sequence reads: CASSQRRTSGSYEQYF. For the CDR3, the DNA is TGTGCCAGCAGCCAAAGGCGGACTAGCGGCTCCTACGAGCAGTACTTC.

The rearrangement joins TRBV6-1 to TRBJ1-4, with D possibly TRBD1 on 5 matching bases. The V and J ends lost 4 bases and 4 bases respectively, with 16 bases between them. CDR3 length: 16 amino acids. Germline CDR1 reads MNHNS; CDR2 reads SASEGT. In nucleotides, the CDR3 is TGTGCCAGCAGTGCCTCCGGGACTCTGCTTAATGAAAAACTGTTTTTT. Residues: CASSASGTLLNEKLFF.

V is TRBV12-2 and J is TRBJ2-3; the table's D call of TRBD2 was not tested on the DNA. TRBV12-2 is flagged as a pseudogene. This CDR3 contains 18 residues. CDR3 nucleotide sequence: TGTGCAAGTCGCTTAGCGCGGGTCACGAGGACCCAAGCAGATACGCAGTATTTT. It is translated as CASRLARVTRTQADTQYF.

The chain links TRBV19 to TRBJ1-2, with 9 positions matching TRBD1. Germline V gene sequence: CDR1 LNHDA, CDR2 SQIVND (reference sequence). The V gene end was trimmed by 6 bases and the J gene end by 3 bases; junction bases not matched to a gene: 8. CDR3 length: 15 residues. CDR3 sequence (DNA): TGTGCCAGTAGGGGGTTCCGGGACAGGGACTATGGCTACACCTTC. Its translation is CASRGFRDRDYGYTF.

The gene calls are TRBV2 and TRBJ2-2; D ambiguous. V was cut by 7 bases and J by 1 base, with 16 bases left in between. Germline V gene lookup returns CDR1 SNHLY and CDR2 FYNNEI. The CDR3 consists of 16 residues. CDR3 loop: CASNGQTGLNTGELFF. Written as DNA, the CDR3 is TGTGCCAGCAATGGCCAGACTGGATTGAACACCGGGGAGCTGTTTTTT.

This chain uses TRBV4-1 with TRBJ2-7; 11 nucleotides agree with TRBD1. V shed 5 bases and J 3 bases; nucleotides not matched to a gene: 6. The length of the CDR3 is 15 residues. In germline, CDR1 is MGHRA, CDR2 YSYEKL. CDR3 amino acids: CASSAPGQGVYEQYF. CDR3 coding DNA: TGCGCCAGCAGCGCGCCGGGACAGGGGGTCTACGAGCAGTACTTC.

The CDR3 sequence: CASSLGQGSYNEQFF. The CDR3 bases are TGTGCCAGCAGCTTGGGTCAGGGATCCTACAATGAGCAGTTCTTC. V is TRBV5-5 and J is TRBJ2-1; D may be TRBD1 (5 bases). Germline V CDR1 and CDR2: SGHKS, YYEKEE (reference sequence). The CDR3 is 15 amino acids. V was pared by 0 bases and J by 1 base, with 8 bases between.

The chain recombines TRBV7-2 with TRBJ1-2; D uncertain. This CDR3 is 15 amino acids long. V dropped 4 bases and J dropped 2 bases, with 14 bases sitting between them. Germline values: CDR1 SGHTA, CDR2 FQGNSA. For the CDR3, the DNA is TGTGCCAGCAGCTCGCCCCTCCTGGAAAACTATGGCTACACCTTC. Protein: CASSSPLLENYGYTF.

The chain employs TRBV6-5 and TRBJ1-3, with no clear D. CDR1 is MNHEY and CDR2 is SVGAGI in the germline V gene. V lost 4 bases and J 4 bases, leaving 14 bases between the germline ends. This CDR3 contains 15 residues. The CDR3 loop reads CASSSSWTRGNTIYF. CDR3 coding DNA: TGTGCCAGCAGTTCCTCCTGGACCCGGGGAAACACCATATATTTT.

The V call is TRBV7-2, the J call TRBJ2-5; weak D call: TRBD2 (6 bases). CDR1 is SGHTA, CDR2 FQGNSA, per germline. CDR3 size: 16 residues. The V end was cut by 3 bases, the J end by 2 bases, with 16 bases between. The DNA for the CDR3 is TGTGCCAGCAGCTTCGTTGGGGTAGCGGAGCAAGAGACCCAGTACTTC. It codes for CASSFVGVAEQETQYF.

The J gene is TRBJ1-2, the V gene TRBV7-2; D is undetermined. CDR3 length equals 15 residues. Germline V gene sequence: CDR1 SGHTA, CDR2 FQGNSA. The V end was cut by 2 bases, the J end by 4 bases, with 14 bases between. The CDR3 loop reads CASSLNFKTSYGYTF. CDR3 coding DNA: TGTGCCAGCAGCTTAAACTTCAAGACATCCTATGGCTACACCTTC.

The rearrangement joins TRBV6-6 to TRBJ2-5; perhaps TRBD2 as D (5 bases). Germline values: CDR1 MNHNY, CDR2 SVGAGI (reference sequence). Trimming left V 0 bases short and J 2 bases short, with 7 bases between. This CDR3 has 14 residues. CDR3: CASSYSGVQETQYF. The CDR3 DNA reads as TGTGCCAGCAGTTACTCGGGAGTGCAAGAGACCCAGTACTTC.